This T cell receptor (beta chain) was captured by sequencing in a study of identical twins. General study findings and limits: Twin-shared out-of-frame alpha sequences were enriched for low generation probability. Invariant populations such as MAIT and iNKT cells could partly muddle zero-insertion analyses.

A universal primer site arose from template switching, and cDNA bore unique molecular identifiers. TCRdb analysed the 5' RACE reads with MiXCR anew, one entry per CDR3 protein. Here the sample spans roughly 290,000 distinct CDR3 sequences, roughly 8.6% being singletons. Many counts were recorded for this clonotype. The antigen is undetermined. The CDR3 spans 15 residues. Looked up from germline, CDR1 is SEHNR and CDR2 is FQNEAQ (reference sequence). V was pared by 1 base and J by 2 bases, with 9 bases between. This sample also appeared in a second study, on yellow fever vaccine responses in identical twins.

The source of this sequence is a woman younger than 30 in good health. The chain joins TRBV7-9 to TRBJ2-1; D not resolved. Input material: CD8+ T cells sorted from blood. The CDR3 region is CASSLGLSPYNEQFF. CDR3 coding DNA: TGTGCCAGCAGCTTAGGATTGTCTCCCTACAATGAGCAGTTCTTC.